A selection of T cell receptor beta chains follows, all from one sample in a study of blood T cell repertoires in COVID-19. Only in-frame clones appear in the TCRdb table, and some are missing; sequencing was by immunoSEQ multiplex PCR. The sample carries roughly 200,000 clones, 65% to 80% recorded once. Sequenced sample: peripheral blood. These receptors came from a man aged 45-65 years who had recovered from COVID-19. The CDR3 runs from the conserved cysteine through the conserved F or W. Each record gives: D gene, clone size, J gene, V gene, CDR3 DNA, CDR3 protein. The D gene is left open where the match is weak. Clone size is stated in some rows and not others, as once, few, many or a class when expanded.

d_gene: .; abundance: .; j_gene: TRBJ1-1; v_gene: TRBV27; CDR3nt: TGTGCCAGCAGTTTAAGGGCAGGGGTGAACACTGAAGCTTTCTTT; CDR3aa: CASSLRAGVNTEAFF
d_gene: .; abundance: .; j_gene: TRBJ1-1; v_gene: TRBV5-1; CDR3nt: TGCGCCAGCAGCTTTGGTAGCTCTAAGGACACTGAAGCTTTCTTT; CDR3aa: CASSFGSSKDTEAFF
d_gene: .; abundance: .; j_gene: TRBJ2-3; v_gene: TRBV4-3; CDR3nt: TGCGCCAGCAGCCAAAGGGGTATCGGTACGCAGTATTTT; CDR3aa: CASSQRGIGTQYF
d_gene: TRBD2; abundance: .; j_gene: TRBJ2-7; v_gene: TRBV12-3/TRBV12-4; CDR3nt: TGTGCCAGCAGTCGGACTAGCGGTAACGAGCAGTACTTC; CDR3aa: CASSRTSGNEQYF
d_gene: .; abundance: .; j_gene: TRBJ2-1; v_gene: TRBV7-2; CDR3nt: TGTGCCAGCAGCCCACAGGCTCCTGCTTGGGAGCAGTTCTTC; CDR3aa: CASSPQAPAWEQFF
d_gene: TRBD1; abundance: .; j_gene: TRBJ1-2; v_gene: TRBV27; CDR3nt: TGTGCCAGCAGTTTAACAAAGAGTACAGGGGTATATGGCTACACCTTC; CDR3aa: CASSLTKSTGVYGYTF
d_gene: .; abundance: .; j_gene: TRBJ2-7; v_gene: TRBV13; CDR3nt: TGTGCCAGCAGCTTATCTGGGGGCCACTACGAGCAGTACTTC; CDR3aa: CASSLSGGHYEQYF
d_gene: .; abundance: few; j_gene: TRBJ2-2; v_gene: TRBV24-1; CDR3nt: TGTGCCACCAGTGATTCCCGCGCGGCGGTTGCCGGGGAGCTGTTTTTT; CDR3aa: CATSDSRAAVAGELFF
d_gene: .; abundance: .; j_gene: TRBJ1-1; v_gene: TRBV30; CDR3nt: TGTGCCTGGAGACAGGGATCTGAAGCTTTCTTT; CDR3aa: CAWRQGSEAFF
d_gene: TRBD2; abundance: few; j_gene: TRBJ2-2; v_gene: TRBV5-1; CDR3nt: TGCGCCAGCACCACTAGCGGGACGAACACCGGGGAGCTGTTTTTT; CDR3aa: CASTTSGTNTGELFF
d_gene: TRBD1; abundance: few; j_gene: TRBJ2-1; v_gene: TRBV6-6; CDR3nt: TGTGCCAGCAGCCGGGACAGTAATAACAATGAGCAGTTCTTC; CDR3aa: CASSRDSNNNEQFF
d_gene: .; abundance: .; j_gene: TRBJ2-6; v_gene: TRBV6-5; CDR3nt: TGTGCCAGCAGTATCTCCTTCTCTGGGGCCAACGTCCTGACTTTC; CDR3aa: CASSISFSGANVLTF
d_gene: .; abundance: once; j_gene: TRBJ2-7; v_gene: TRBV4-1; CDR3nt: TGCGCCAGCAGCCAACCTGACACCTACGAGCAGTACTTC; CDR3aa: CASSQPDTYEQYF
d_gene: TRBD2; abundance: .; j_gene: TRBJ2-1; v_gene: TRBV18; CDR3nt: TGTGCCAGCTCACCGGGGACTAGAGACAATGAGCAGTTCTTC; CDR3aa: CASSPGTRDNEQFF
d_gene: TRBD2; abundance: once; j_gene: TRBJ2-1; v_gene: TRBV14; CDR3nt: TGTGCCAGCAGCCCGAACGAGGGAGCGGGAGAATTGAGGCGCGTAGAGCAGTTCTTC; CDR3aa: CASSPNEGAGELRRVEQFF
d_gene: TRBD2; abundance: .; j_gene: TRBJ2-1; v_gene: TRBV7-3; CDR3nt: TGTGCCAGCAGTAAGACTAGCGGGAGTAGCACTTACAATGAGCAGTTCTTC; CDR3aa: CASSKTSGSSTYNEQFF
d_gene: TRBD2; abundance: .; j_gene: TRBJ2-7; v_gene: TRBV3-1/TRBV3-2; CDR3nt: TGTGCCAGCAGCCAAGGTTTCGGCGGGAGCTACGAGCAGTACTTC; CDR3aa: CASSQGFGGSYEQYF
d_gene: TRBD2; abundance: .; j_gene: TRBJ2-1; v_gene: TRBV5-1; CDR3nt: TGCGCCAGCAGGGAAACTAGCGGGAGGTATTACAATGAGCAGTTCTTC; CDR3aa: CASRETSGRYYNEQFF
d_gene: TRBD2; abundance: .; j_gene: TRBJ2-2; v_gene: TRBV7-9; CDR3nt: TGTGCCAGCAGCTTTTCCGGGACTAGCGGGATTGACGGGGAGCTGTTTTTT; CDR3aa: CASSFSGTSGIDGELFF
d_gene: TRBD2; abundance: .; j_gene: TRBJ2-5; v_gene: TRBV7-8; CDR3nt: TGTGCCAGCAGCTTTAAGGCGGGAGATATGGAGACCCAGTACTTC; CDR3aa: CASSFKAGDMETQYF